The next 21 T cell receptor beta chains were all read from a single sample in a study of T cells after yellow fever vaccination. A single record per CDR3 protein comes from TCRdb applying MiXCR to the 5' RACE reads. The data show 200,000 to 300,000 distinct CDR3 sequences, over 6.5% seen once. Material: CD4+ T cells sorted from PBMCs, obtained on the day of the yellow fever booster vaccination. Receptors originate from a man aged 25-45 years who received the YFV17D yellow fever vaccine.

At least ten counts were recorded for this clonotype. The V gene is TRBV5-1, the J gene TRBJ2-6; no firm D call. The CDR3 has 13 residues. The germline V and J ends were trimmed by 0 bases and 6 bases, with 4 bases remaining between them. Germline V CDR1 and CDR2: SGHRS, YFSETQ. In DNA form, the CDR3 reads TGCGCCAGCAGCTTGGGTTCGGCCAACGTCCTGACTTTC. It is translated as CASSLGSANVLTF. The whole variable domain, filled in from reference TRBV5-1 and TRBJ2-6, reads KAGVTQTPRYLIKTRGQQVTLSCSPISGHRSVSWYQQTPGQGLQFLFEYFSETQRNKGNFPGRFSGRQFSNSRSEMNVSTLELGDSALYLCASSLGSANVLTFGAGSRLTVL.

This clonotype was counted between two and nine times. The rearrangement links TRBV27 to TRBJ2-1, with 12 bases matching TRBD2. The CDR3 runs 15 residues. Germline loops: CDR1 MNHEY, CDR2 SMNVEV (reference sequence). After removal of 5 bases from V and 5 bases from J, the junction contained 4 bases not matched to a gene. The DNA for the CDR3 is TGTGCCAGCAGTCCGACTAGCGGGGGAAACAATGAGCAGTTCTTC. Translating gives CASSPTSGGNNEQFF.

The J gene is TRBJ2-7, the V gene TRBV28; D is uncertain. The CDR3 spans 13 residues. The V and J ends lost 11 bases and 2 bases respectively, with 16 bases between them. CDR1 and CDR2 from the germline V gene are MDHEN and SYDVKM. The CDR3 loop reads CAHSLSVAYEQYF. The CDR3 bases are TGTGCCCATAGCCTTTCTGTAGCCTACGAGCAGTACTTC.

This clonotype came up many times. This sequence joins TRBV7-9 and TRBJ2-2; D ambiguous. V was shortened by 8 bases and J by 7 bases, with 11 bases between the two germline ends. This CDR3 comprises 12 residues. The germline CDR1 and CDR2 sequences are SEHNR and FQNEAQ (reference sequence). The CDR3 region is CASGGYFGELFF. CDR3 sequence (DNA): TGTGCCAGCGGTGGTTACTTCGGGGAGCTGTTTTTT.

This clonotype turned up a few times. The chain joins TRBV6-2 or TRBV6-3 to TRBJ2-1; either TRBD1 or TRBD2 may supply D (6 bases each). V was shortened by 6 bases and J by 2 bases, with 17 bases between the two germline ends. The germline V gene encodes CDR1 MNHEY and CDR2 SVGEGT. This CDR3 spans 16 amino acids. The CDR3 coding sequence is TGTGCCAGCAGGCGGTCGGGGGCCCTCACCTACAATGAGCAGTTCTTC. Its translation is CASRRSGALTYNEQFF.

This clonotype has at least ten counts. V is TRBV27 and J is TRBJ2-7, with 14 bases that match TRBD2. V shed 5 bases, J shed 3 bases, and the junction held 3 bases outside the gene matches. Germline CDR1 reads MNHEY; CDR2 reads SMNVEV (reference sequence). The CDR3 totals 15 residues. CDR3 amino acids: CASSRLAGGIYEQYF. CDR3 DNA sequence: TGTGCCAGCAGTCGACTAGCGGGAGGGATCTACGAGCAGTACTTC.

Comments on this clonotype: Compared with germline, one end of the junction differs, possibly owing to a read error. The genes are TRBV7-7 and TRBJ2-3; D might be TRBD1 or TRBD2, each matching 5 bases. This CDR3 has 14 residues. Germline assignment: CDR1 SSHAT and CDR2 FNYEAQ (reference sequence). Here the CDR3 reads CASSPGPPSDTQYF. CDR3 coding DNA: TGTGCTAGCAGCCCGGGACCGCCCTCAGATACGCAGTATTTT.

The genes are TRBV29-1 and TRBJ2-3; the D is unclear. Germline-derived CDR1 and CDR2 are SQVTM and ANQGSEA. The V end lost 5 bases, the J end lost 6 bases, and 12 bases lay between the germline ends. The CDR3 length is 12 residues. The CDR3 region has the DNA TGCAGCGTTCGCATCCTGGGTGATACGCAGTATTTT. This encodes CSVRILGDTQYF.

This clonotype has a count of ten or more. The gene calls are TRBV27 and TRBJ1-1; TRBD1 matches at 7 bases. The CDR3 has 15 residues. Germline trimming cut 5 bases from V and 2 bases from J; bases unmatched to any gene: 8. Germline CDR1 MNHEY, CDR2 SMNVEV (reference sequence). The CDR3 bases are TGTGCCAGCAGTGGCCTTCAGGGGGGCAACACTGAAGCTTTCTTT. Amino acids: CASSGLQGGNTEAFF.

Remarks on this clonotype: Sequence at one end of the junction differs from germline and may be a read error. This rearrangement joins TRBV7-2 to TRBJ2-1, with D perhaps TRBD1 or TRBD2 (6 bases each). Germline assignment: CDR1 SGHTA and CDR2 FQGNSA. The CDR3 has 14 residues. The CDR3 nucleotides are TGTGCCAGCAGCCCTAGCCCCGGGGACTGGGGGCTGGTCTTC. Translating it yields CASSPSPGDWGLVF.

The sample holds many counts of this clonotype. The J gene is TRBJ2-3, the V gene TRBV9, with TRBD2 matching 10 bases. The germline V gene encodes CDR1 SGDLS and CDR2 YYNGEE. The trim removed 4 bases at V and 4 bases at J, leaving 9 bases unmatched. CDR3 length equals 16 residues. The CDR3 spells CASSIQPGLAPDTQYF. CDR3 nucleotide sequence: TGTGCCAGCAGCATACAACCGGGACTAGCGCCAGATACGCAGTATTTT.

This clonotype was recorded many times. The rearrangement uses TRBV15 and TRBJ2-3, with a weak D call TRBD2 (6 bases). Germline V gives CDR1 LNHNV, CDR2 YYDKDF (reference sequence). Deletions cut 0 bases from V and 0 bases from J, with 7 bases between. The CDR3 covers 15 residues. The CDR3 protein is CATSREGTSTDTQYF. For the CDR3, the DNA is TGTGCCACCAGCAGAGAGGGGACTAGCACAGATACGCAGTATTTT.

The CDR3 loop reads CSAPSGTAPSYEQYF. The CDR3 bases are TGCAGTGCCCCCTCCGGGACAGCTCCTTCCTACGAGCAGTACTTC. V gene TRBV20-1 combines with J gene TRBJ2-7; 7 bases align to TRBD1. V dropped 6 bases and J dropped 1; count of bases not matched to a gene: 12. From germline, CDR1 is DFQATT and CDR2 SNEGSKA (reference sequence). The CDR3 has 15 residues.

The V call is TRBV28, the J call TRBJ2-1; TRBD1 matches 12 bases. The CDR3 is 15 amino acids. J gave up 9 bases and V 6 bases, and 9 bases lay outside the gene matches. Per the germline V gene, CDR1 is MDHEN and CDR2 is SYDVKM. CDR3 region: CASRKPGQGAGEQFF. DNA for the CDR3: TGTGCCAGCAGGAAACCGGGACAGGGGGCTGGTGAGCAGTTCTTC.

This clonotype was seen only a few times. The V gene is TRBV15, the J gene TRBJ2-3; weak D call: TRBD2 (6 bases). This CDR3 has 14 amino acids. From germline, CDR1 is LNHNV and CDR2 YYDKDF (reference sequence). With 6 bases removed from V and 4 bases from J, the gap between germline ends came to 14 bases. For the CDR3, the DNA is TGTGCCACCAGTGGGGGGTTATCAGCAGATACGCAGTATTTT. Translation gives CATSGGLSADTQYF.

The rearrangement links TRBV5-6 to TRBJ2-1; D is unclear. The CDR3 spans 12 residues. V dropped 4 bases and J dropped 9 bases, with 11 bases sitting between them. Per the germline V gene, CDR1 is SGHDT and CDR2 is YYEEEE. The DNA of the CDR3 is TGTGCCAGCAGCGAACCCTTTGGTGAGCAGTTCTTC. Residues: CASSEPFGEQFF.

The genes are TRBV20-1 and TRBJ2-3, with a tentative D call TRBD2 (5 bases). The CDR3 is 11 residues long. Trimming took 8 bases from V and 3 from J, leaving 9 bases between them. CDR1 DFQATT and CDR2 SNEGSKA come from the germline V gene (reference sequence). The CDR3 protein is CSCPGTDTQYF. CDR3 nucleotides: TGCAGTTGTCCGGGAACAGATACGCAGTATTTT.

V and J are TRBV5-5 and TRBJ2-5, with TRBD1 matching over 9 bases. J lost 5 bases, V lost 5 bases, and 7 bases had no gene match. The CDR3 spans 14 residues. Germline CDR1 SGHKS, CDR2 YYEKEE (reference sequence). The CDR3 DNA is TGTGCCAGCAGTGGACAGGGGACCCGGGAGACCCAGTACTTC. It translates to CASSGQGTRETQYF.

This clonotype showed up just a few times. The chain has TRBV5-4 and TRBJ2-5; 12 nucleotides match TRBD2. The junction had 12 bases not matched to a gene; V was cut back by 4 bases and J by 5 bases. Looked up from germline, CDR1 is SGHNT and CDR2 is YYREEE (reference sequence). This CDR3 spans 17 amino acids. The chain's CDR3 is CASSPSSGRGGSETQYF. As DNA, the CDR3 is TGTGCCAGCAGCCCCTCTAGCGGGAGGGGGGGGTCGGAGACCCAGTACTTC.

Worth noting for this clonotype: This may be a read error, as it is one base from a much larger clone. J is TRBJ2-1 and V is TRBV9; D ambiguous. Germline CDR1 is SGDLS and CDR2 is YYNGEE. V was cut by 2 bases and J by 6 bases, with 15 bases left in between. This CDR3 region has 15 residues. The CDR3 DNA reads TGTGCCAGCAGCGTCTCGTTATTGAGTATCAATGAGCAGTTCTTC. Translation: CASSVSLLSINEQFF. Based on the CDR3 plus reference TRBV9 and TRBJ2-1, the full variable domain is DSGVTQTPKHLITATGQRVTLRCSPRSGDLSVYWYQQSLDQGLQFLIQYYNGEERAKGNILERFSAQQFPDLHSELNLSSLELGDSALYFCASSVSLLSINEQFFGPGTRLTVL.

This clonotype was counted only a few times. This chain joins TRBV5-1 and TRBJ2-3; D is possibly TRBD1 (6 bases). This CDR3 spans 15 amino acids. CDR1 SGHRS and CDR2 YFSETQ come from the germline V gene. V shed 4 bases and J shed 1 base, with 13 bases lying between them. CDR3 bases: TGCGCCAGCAGCACAGGGAATGTCGGCACAGATACGCAGTATTTT. Protein sequence: CASSTGNVGTDTQYF.